The 26 T cell receptor beta chains below were found in one sample sequenced in a study of PD-1 blockade in classical Hodgkin lymphoma. Each patient's relapse followed autologous stem cell transplantation, and brentuximab vedotin exposure varied. Data came from immunoSEQ multiplex PCR; TCRdb stores just in-frame clones and leaves some out. Altogether 20,000 to 25,000 clones are present, 77% being singletons, with the ten largest covering about 41%. Sequenced material: peripheral blood mononuclear cells (PBMCs), taken before the second cycle of nivolumab. These receptors were collected from a human donor with classical Hodgkin lymphoma.

This chain uses TRBV5-1 with TRBJ2-5, with D possibly called TRBD1 or TRBD2 (5 bases each). The CDR3 spans 13 residues. Germline assignment: CDR1 SGHRS and CDR2 YFSETQ. Deletions cut 4 bases from V and 4 bases from J, with 11 bases between. CDR3 residues: CASSPGAVETQYF. The CDR3 DNA reads TGCGCCAGCAGCCCCGGGGCGGTAGAGACCCAGTACTTC.

This clone was counted once. The chain employs TRBV6-1 and TRBJ2-2, with unresolved D. This CDR3 has 15 amino acids. Trimming pared 1 base from V and 3 bases from J, leaving 9 bases between. Germline V gives CDR1 MNHNS, CDR2 SASEGT. The CDR3 is CASSEGQEYTGELFF. CDR3 coding DNA: TGTGCCAGCAGTGAAGGTCAGGAATACACCGGGGAGCTGTTTTTT.

The V and J genes are TRBV30 and TRBJ1-2; D not resolved. The CDR3 has 12 residues. The V end was cut by 1 base, the J end by 0 bases, with 3 bases between. Germline V lookup: CDR1 GTSNPN, CDR2 SVGIG (reference sequence). The CDR3 DNA reads as TGTGCCTGGAGTGAAGCTAACTATGGCTACACCTTC. Its translation: CAWSEANYGYTF.

The chain joins TRBV28 to TRBJ2-6; weak D call: TRBD2 (5 bases). Trimming removed 3 bases from V and 2 bases from J, with 8 bases in between. CDR3 length: 15 amino acids. Germline V CDR1 and CDR2: MDHEN, SYDVKM. The CDR3 DNA reads as TGTGCCAGCAGTTTCCGGGGTGCTGGGGCCAACGTCCTGACTTTC. It yields the protein CASSFRGAGANVLTF.

This clone is a singleton in its sample. The V gene is TRBV18, the J gene TRBJ1-5, with D maybe TRBD1 (6 bases). The CDR3 loop spans 15 amino acids. Germline V lookup: CDR1 KGHSH, CDR2 LQKENI. V was pared by 8 bases and J by 4 bases, with 18 bases between. The CDR3 spells CASAYGAGVNQPQHF. The CDR3, as DNA: TGTGCCAGCGCCTATGGGGCAGGGGTGAATCAGCCCCAGCATTTT. The entire variable domain, with the rest obtained from reference TRBV18 and TRBJ1-5, is as follows: NAGVMQNPRHLVRRRGQEARLRCSPMKGHSHVYWYRQLPEEGLKFMVYLQKENIIDESGMPKERFSAEFPKEGPSILRIQQVVRGDSAAYFCASAYGAGVNQPQHFGDGTRLSIL.

V and J are TRBV4-3 and TRBJ2-3; D is perhaps TRBD1 (5 bases). V was cut by 0 bases and J by 1 base, with 14 bases left in between. Germline CDR1 and CDR2: LGHNA and YSLEER. This CDR3 has 17 residues. CDR3 sequence: CASSQEGVLRGTDTQYF. DNA of the CDR3: TGCGCCAGCAGCCAAGAAGGGGTCCTCAGGGGCACAGATACGCAGTATTTT.

The chain joins TRBV5-5 to TRBJ2-7, with a weak D call TRBD1 (5 bases). The V gene's germline CDR1 is SGHKS and CDR2 YYEKEE (reference sequence). CDR3 length equals 18 residues. Deletions cut 2 bases from V and 2 bases from J, with 23 bases between. The CDR3 loop is CASSFSREKGRGAYEQYF. The CDR3 DNA follows: TGTGCCAGCAGCTTTTCCAGGGAAAAGGGAAGGGGCGCCTACGAGCAGTACTTC.

The V gene is TRBV18, the J gene TRBJ2-7, with D unresolved. Germline CDR1 and CDR2: KGHSH and LQKENI. V was cut by 2 bases and J by 7 bases, with 6 bases left in between. There are 11 residues in the CDR3. The CDR3 region has the DNA TGTGCCAGCTCACCAGGGTTGGAGCAGTACTTC. Translated: CASSPGLEQYF.

The rearrangement links TRBV5-4 to TRBJ2-2; tentatively, D is TRBD2 (6 bases). The CDR3 length is 14 residues. Germline V gene data show CDR1 as SGHNT and CDR2 as YYREEE (reference sequence). V lost 4 bases, J lost 4 bases, and 11 bases lay in between. Here the CDR3 DNA reads TGTGCCAGCAGCACCGGGACTTTCACCGGGGAGCTGTTTTTT. Translation gives CASSTGTFTGELFF.

V gene TRBV27 combines with J gene TRBJ2-4, with D perhaps matching TRBD2 (6 bases). Germline CDR1 reads MNHEY; CDR2 reads SMNVEV (reference sequence). V lost 6 bases, J lost 7 bases, and 13 bases lay in between. The CDR3 contains 13 residues. The CDR3 reads CASSEGRGNIQYF. For the CDR3, the DNA is TGTGCCAGCAGCGAAGGACGGGGGAACATTCAGTACTTC.

In DNA, the CDR3 is TGTGCCAGCTCTTACAACCTCCACTCCTACGAGCAGTACTTC. Translating it yields CASSYNLHSYEQYF. The chain uses TRBV21-1 and TRBJ2-7; TRBD1 is the table's D call, not checked against the DNA. TRBV21-1 constitutes a pseudogene. The CDR3 contains 14 residues.

The gene calls are TRBV5-1 and TRBJ1-4; possibly TRBD1 for D (5 bases). Trimming cost V 0 bases and J 8 bases, with 8 bases left between them. This CDR3 has 13 amino acids. Germline CDR1 SGHRS, CDR2 YFSETQ. DNA for the CDR3: TGCGCCAGCAGCTTGGCCCAGGGAGAAAAACTGTTTTTT. Its protein product is CASSLAQGEKLFF.

The chain joins TRBV27 to TRBJ1-2; a weak D match, TRBD1 (6 bases). Germline CDR1 and CDR2: MNHEY and SMNVEV (reference sequence). V lost 6 bases to trimming and J lost 8 bases, with 19 bases between them. The CDR3 has 14 amino acids. In nucleotides, the CDR3 is TGTGCCAGCAGCTCGGACATGGACAGTCGGGGCTACACCTTC. It codes for CASSSDMDSRGYTF.

The V call is TRBV11-2, the J call TRBJ2-1; possibly TRBD2 for D (6 bases). V was pared by 1 base and J by 7 bases, with 8 bases between. The CDR3 loop spans 13 amino acids. Germline V gives CDR1 SGHAT, CDR2 FQNNGV. CDR3 in DNA: TGTGCCAGCAGCTTAGGCGGGATTAATGAGCAGTTCTTC. Amino acids: CASSLGGINEQFF. The full variable domain, with the rest looked up from reference TRBV11-2 and TRBJ2-1, is EAGVAQSPRYKIIEKRQSVAFWCNPISGHATLYWYQQILGQGPKLLIQFQNNGVVDDSQLPKDRFSAERLKGVDSTLKIQPAKLEDSAVYLCASSLGGINEQFFGPGTRLTVL.

The chain uses TRBV4-1 and TRBJ1-1, with 8 bases matching TRBD1. CDR1 and CDR2 from the germline V gene are MGHRA and YSYEKL. CDR3 length equals 15 residues. Trimming took 1 base from V and 5 from J; bases not matched to a gene: 6. The CDR3 DNA reads TGCGCCAGCAGCCAAGCATTTACAGGGGGAACTGAAGCTTTCTTT. This codes for CASSQAFTGGTEAFF.

This chain links TRBV6-5 with TRBJ1-1; D gene uncertain. The germline gives CDR1 MNHEY, CDR2 SVGAGI. Trimming stripped 2 bases from V and 8 bases from J, with 6 bases between. This CDR3 has 11 residues. CDR3 protein: CASSYRGEAFF. DNA of the CDR3: TGTGCCAGCAGTTACCGGGGAGAAGCTTTCTTT.

This chain's CDR3 is CASSPPGNSPLHF. The CDR3, as DNA: TGTGCCAGCAGTCCCCCGGGCAATTCACCCCTCCACTTT. This rearrangement joins TRBV28 to TRBJ1-6; D is unclear. Germline V CDR1 and CDR2: MDHEN, SYDVKM. This CDR3 region has 13 residues. Deletions cut 5 bases from V and 7 bases from J, with 9 bases between.

This clone was seen only a few times. The chain links TRBV1 to TRBJ2-2; the table's D call, TRBD2, has no DNA check behind it. TRBV1 is described as a pseudogene. This CDR3 contains 15 residues. CDR3 bases: TGCACCAGCAGCCAAGATTTAGCGGAAGGAGTGGAGCTGTTTTTT. This encodes CTSSQDLAEGVELFF.

This clone was found once. The gene calls are TRBV7-9 and TRBJ2-7; D remains ambiguous. The V end lost 5 bases, the J end lost 1 base, and 6 bases lay between the germline ends. The length of the CDR3 is 12 residues. CDR1 and CDR2 from the germline V gene are SEHNR and FQNEAQ (reference sequence). CDR3 DNA: TGTGCCAGCAGCGCCGGGTCCTACGAGCAGTACTTC. Translating gives CASSAGSYEQYF.

By sample fraction, this clone is medium-sized. Distinct nucleotide sequences in the sample also encode this CDR3. V usage is TRBV29-1 and J usage is TRBJ2-7; D could derive from TRBD1 or TRBD2 (5 bases each). The ends were cut back, 4 bases at V and 3 bases at J, with 10 bases in the middle. Germline V gives CDR1 SQVTM, CDR2 ANQGSEA. CDR3 length equals 12 residues. This CDR3 reads CSVGDGDYEQYF. The CDR3 DNA is TGCAGCGTTGGGGACGGAGACTACGAGCAGTACTTC.

This chain uses TRBV4-3 with TRBJ1-2; perhaps TRBD1 as D (5 bases). Trimming cost V 8 bases and J 1 base, with 14 bases left between them. CDR1 and CDR2 (germline): LGHNA, YSLEER. CDR3 length equals 14 residues. CDR3 loop: CASGQNPDNYGYTF. The CDR3 DNA sequence: TGCGCCAGCGGACAAAATCCAGATAACTATGGCTACACCTTC.

The chain joins TRBV7-6 to TRBJ2-5; 9 bases are shared with TRBD1. V shed 5 bases and J 4 bases; nucleotides not matched to a gene: 8. The CDR3 contains 15 residues. The germline gives CDR1 SGHVS, CDR2 FNYEAQ. In nucleotides, the CDR3 is TGTGCCAGCAGCCCCGACGGGACAGGGACAGAGACCCAGTACTTC. Residues: CASSPDGTGTETQYF.

The chain's CDR3 is CSVVAGGVYGYTF. The DNA of the CDR3 is TGCAGCGTTGTGGCAGGGGGCGTCTATGGCTACACCTTC. The V gene is TRBV29-1, the J gene TRBJ1-2; 8 bases align to TRBD1. The CDR3 extends over 13 amino acids. J lost 4 bases, V lost 4 bases, and 5 bases had no gene match. Per the germline V gene, CDR1 is SQVTM and CDR2 is ANQGSEA.

Details on this clone: One junction end does not reproduce the germline sequence, and a read error may be involved. The J gene is TRBJ2-1, the V gene TRBV7-9, with 10 nucleotides matching TRBD2. This CDR3 is 13 amino acids long. Germline loops: CDR1 SEHNR, CDR2 FQNEAQ (reference sequence). The CDR3 protein is CASSLAGVDEQFF. As DNA, the CDR3 is TGTGCCAGCAGCCTAGCGGGAGTTGATGAGCAGTTCTTC.

The chain employs TRBV29-1 and TRBJ2-2; a weak D match, TRBD2 (6 bases). The CDR3 extends over 15 amino acids. Germline CDR1 SQVTM, CDR2 ANQGSEA. V gave up 4 bases and J gave up 2 bases, with 14 bases separating them. This chain's CDR3 is CSVGGLGTNTGELFF. In DNA, the CDR3 is TGCAGCGTTGGGGGCCTTGGGACTAACACCGGGGAGCTGTTTTTT.

Only a few counts were recorded for this clone. The genes are TRBV2 and TRBJ1-6; D gene uncertain. V lost 1 base and J lost 9, with 4 bases in between. The CDR3 totals 12 residues. The germline gives CDR1 SNHLY, CDR2 FYNNEI. CDR3 DNA: TGTGCCAGCAGTGAAGGGGGTTCACCCCTCCACTTT. This gives the protein CASSEGGSPLHF.